This paragraph reports one TCR beta chain. This receptor's antigen is unknown. No much larger clonotype is one base removed from it; base qualities were not supplied. The CDR3 measures 16 amino acids from cysteine to phenylalanine. Only the CDR3 portion is preserved as DNA: 48 bases, with reading frame beginning at the first base. V is pared back by 1 base and J by 2 bases, with 12 bases lying between the germline termini. As encoded in the germline V gene, CDR1 is KGHDR while CDR2 is SFDVKD. This entry belongs to a study of Ad26.COV2.S vaccination and SARS-CoV-2 variants (dated by TCRdb to the early 2020s). Regarding the study in general: Donors in the vaccine arm were drawn from COV1001, a multicentre, randomized, double-blind, placebo-controlled phase I-IIa trial testing Ad26.COV2.S in healthy adults. Ad26.COV2.S was administered intramuscularly at a dose of 5x10^10 or 1x10^11 viral particles, either as one shot or as two shots given 56 days apart. TCRbeta repertoire sequencing served as the tool for gauging how specific and how broad the SARS-CoV-2-reactive T cell receptors were following Ad26.COV2.S vaccination. The TCR-sequenced set comprised around 30 samples: about 19 Ad26.COV2.S vaccine recipients, 5 placebo recipients and 8 SARS-CoV-2 convalescent individuals. Participants in the trial were split at random into five groups of five each, receiving low-dose or high-dose Ad26.COV2.S once or twice, or else placebo on both occasions. Investigators did not know the trial group allocation while performing experiments and assessing outcomes.

On the study overall, not on this receptor specifically: The study was not powered to compare responses between vaccine doses or regimens. Non-spike TCR breadth was comparable between vaccine and placebo recipients, consistent with the vaccine containing only spike. It was noted by the authors that total T cell responses may have been underestimated by the TCR breadth and depth analyses. After vaccination, spike-specific CD8+ and CD4+ T cell responses were reported to show substantial breadth. Compared with placebo recipients, Ad26.COV2.S recipients showed higher spike-specific TCR breadth (P = 0.0014).

The treatment or condition label, read with the paper, signifies: around 19 received Ad26.COV2.S at low or high dose, single or two shots; 5 received placebo; per-sample allocation not given. Repertoires of vaccine and placebo recipients were sequenced from samples taken on day 63 after the first injection. Between 29 July and 7 August 2020, Cohort 1b enrolled 20 to 30 adults aged 18-55 years at one site in Boston, USA. Ad26.COV2.S was a replication-incompetent adenovirus type 26 vector expressing a prefusion-stabilized SARS-CoV-2 spike protein from the original Wuhan strain. TCRbeta CDR3 regions were sequenced with the immunoSEQ Assay. After extraction, genomic DNA underwent amplification by bias-controlled multiplex PCR, followed by high-throughput sequencing. In the authors' own workflow: To quantify the absolute abundance of every unique TCRbeta CDR3 region, sequences were collapsed and filtered. Usable DNA was measured by amplifying reference genes present in all nucleated cells, and TCRbeta template counts were normalized to that usable DNA to estimate T cell fraction. Repertoire TCRs were annotated as SARS-CoV-2-specific when V gene, CDR3 amino acid sequence and J gene were exactly matched to a known reactive TCR set. The reference SARS-CoV-2 TCR set came from MIRA and was filtered for enrichment in COVID-19-positive ImmuneCODE repertoires, removing public or cross-reactive TCRs. Using the MIRA antigens, annotated TCRs were further analysed by specific ORF or by position within an ORF. Breadth was defined as annotated unique rearrangements over total unique productive rearrangements; depth was the summed frequency of those rearrangements. Two-sided Wilcoxon rank-sum tests were applied when comparing TCR breadth between groups. Entries here come from immuneACCESS through TCRdb and include only in-frame sequences with V and J called. Some clones fail to appear in such tables; in the studies checked, an unresolved V gene covers under half of the shortfall, and the cause of the remainder is unknown. V and J calls plus clone size are reproduced from that table; the DNA served to infer D and trimming. The sample table contains about 680,000 clones; only one count was recorded for roughly 90% of them. Jointly, the top ten make up approximately 1.5% of the sample.

Specimen: peripheral blood, collected in a trial of Ad26.COV2.S vaccine versus placebo. The chain is encoded by TRBV24-1 joined to TRBJ2-3; confidence is insufficient to name the D gene. The receptor's source is a person between 18 and 65 years old who received the Ad26.COV2.S COVID-19 vaccine or a placebo. The DNA sequence is given as TGTGCCACCAGTGATTTTACCGGGTCGAACACAGATACGCAGTATTTT. This codes for CATSDFTGSNTDTQYF.